What follows are 15 T cell receptor beta chains derived from one specimen sequenced in a study of response to subunit inactivated influenza vaccine. In TCRdb, the RT-PCR reads were re-called with MiXCR into one record per CDR3 protein. The sample lists about 540,000 distinct CDR3 sequences, approximately 14% occurring once. The sequences come from PBMCs from blood, collected 11 to 12 days after vaccination. All receptors come from a man aged 45-65 years who received an inactivated influenza vaccine.

V is TRBV7-2 and J is TRBJ2-7, with 8 bases lining up with TRBD1. Losses at the gene ends were 4 bases for V and 2 bases for J; bases not matched to a gene: 4. The CDR3 is made up of 14 amino acids. Germline-derived CDR1 and CDR2 are SGHTA and FQGNSA. The CDR3 is CASSYPGQAYEQYF. Here the CDR3 DNA reads TGTGCCAGCAGCTACCCGGGACAGGCCTACGAGCAGTACTTC. The full variable domain, completed using reference TRBV7-2 and TRBJ2-7, is GAGVSQSPSNKVTEKGKDVELRCDPISGHTALYWYRQSLGQGLEFLIYFQGNSAPDKSGLPSDRFSAERTGGSVSTLTIQRTQQEDSAVYLCASSYPGQAYEQYFGPGTRLTVT.

This clonotype was seen many times. The chain joins TRBV29-1 to TRBJ2-1, with TRBD2 identical over 10 bases. The CDR3 totals 14 residues. Trimming cost V 4 bases and J 7 bases; bases outside gene matches: 7. Germline values: CDR1 SQVTM, CDR2 ANQGSEA. The CDR3: CSVGVAGGVNEQFF. In nucleotides, the CDR3 is TGCAGCGTTGGGGTAGCGGGAGGTGTTAATGAGCAGTTCTTC.

This chain uses TRBV7-2 with TRBJ1-4; D is uncertain. Germline V gene data show CDR1 as SGHTA and CDR2 as FQGNSA. This CDR3 has 15 amino acids. The ends were cut back, 1 base at V and 7 bases at J, with 13 bases in the middle. The CDR3 sequence is CASSLGQARREKLFF. The CDR3, as DNA: TGTGCCAGCAGCTTAGGCCAGGCGAGGCGTGAAAAACTGTTTTTT.

The chain combines TRBV9 with TRBJ2-2, with 7 bases that match TRBD2. The CDR3 covers 14 residues. Germline loops: CDR1 SGDLS, CDR2 YYNGEE. After removal of 4 bases from V and 9 bases from J, the junction contained 9 bases not matched to a gene. The CDR3 DNA reads TGTGCCAGCAGCACTACAACTAGCGCATGGGAGCTGTTTTTT. This translates into CASSTTTSAWELFF.

The CDR3 DNA is TGTGCCAGCAGCAAGCGGCAGGGTACGGCCAAAAACATTCAGTACTTC. It specifies CASSKRQGTAKNIQYF. This chain joins TRBV14 and TRBJ2-4; D possibly matches TRBD1 or TRBD2 (5 bases each). The V gene's germline CDR1 is SGHDN and CDR2 FVKESK. V lost 5 bases and J lost 1, with 15 bases in between. This CDR3 is built from 16 residues.

This chain connects TRBV11-1 to TRBJ2-7; D possibly corresponds to TRBD2 (6 bases). The V gene's germline CDR1 is SGHAT and CDR2 FQDESV (reference sequence). The germline V and J ends were trimmed by 0 bases and 5 bases, with 11 bases remaining between them. The CDR3 consists of 14 residues. The CDR3 sequence: CASSLAGGVDEQYF. Written as DNA, the CDR3 is TGTGCCAGCAGCTTAGCCGGGGGAGTGGACGAGCAGTACTTC.

The V call is TRBV12-5, the J call TRBJ2-5; the D gene is possibly TRBD2 (6 bases). This CDR3 has 13 amino acids. V was clipped by 7 bases and J by 5 bases, with 14 bases between them. The germline gives CDR1 LGHNT, CDR2 FRNRAP. This CDR3 is CASAPGGSETQYF. The CDR3 DNA reads TGTGCTAGTGCCCCTGGGGGGTCGGAGACCCAGTACTTC.

This clonotype was seen repeatedly, ten times or more. Mismatch with germline at one junction end may stem from a read error. The rearrangement links TRBV5-1 to TRBJ2-7; possible D gene TRBD2, 5 bases. CDR1 is SGHRS, CDR2 YFSETQ, per germline. This CDR3 is 14 amino acids long. The CDR3 is CASSLAGSSYEQYF. CDR3 nucleotide sequence: TGTGCCAGCAGCTTGGCGGGTAGCTCCTACGAGCAGTACTTC. The full variable domain, rest sourced from reference TRBV5-1 and TRBJ2-7, is KAGVTQTPRYLIKTRGQQVTLSCSPISGHRSVSWYQQTPGQGLQFLFEYFSETQRNKGNFPGRFSGRQFSNSRSEMNVSTLELGDSALYLCASSLAGSSYEQYFGPGTRLTVT.

This clonotype was picked up a small number of times. The chain couples TRBV7-3 to TRBJ2-3; TRBD2 matches 8 bases. Germline CDR1 SGHTA, CDR2 FQGTGA. J lost 4 bases, V lost 1 base, and 7 bases had no gene match. This CDR3 comprises 16 residues. CDR3 amino acids: CASSLIAGRDSDTQYF. The CDR3 coding sequence is TGTGCCAGCAGCTTAATTGCCGGGAGGGATTCAGATACGCAGTATTTT.

This clonotype occurred many times. This chain links TRBV12-3 or TRBV12-4 with TRBJ1-1; no firm D call. V was cut by 9 bases and J by 7 bases, with 12 bases left in between. There are 11 residues in the CDR3. DNA of the CDR3: TGTGCCAGTAGCCCGGGAGTTGAAGCTTTCTTT. Its translation: CASSPGVEAFF.

The chain is built from TRBV27 and TRBJ2-2; D possibly corresponds to TRBD2 (6 bases). Trimming cost V 1 base and J 5 bases, with 11 bases left between them. Germline values: CDR1 MNHEY, CDR2 SMNVEV (reference sequence). The length of the CDR3 is 15 residues. This CDR3 is CASSLLGLSTGELFF. DNA for the CDR3: TGTGCCAGCAGTTTATTGGGACTCTCTACCGGGGAGCTGTTTTTT.

The chain carries TRBV7-2 and TRBJ2-1; no clear D gene. V lost 1 base and J lost 7, with 11 bases in between. CDR3 length equals 14 residues. Per the germline V gene, CDR1 is SGHTA and CDR2 is FQGNSA. The CDR3 region has the DNA TGTGCCAGCAGCTTAGGGACGGCCGGGAATGAGCAGTTCTTC. Amino acids: CASSLGTAGNEQFF.

This CDR3 is CASSSRLMTFYF. CDR3 nucleotides: TGTGCCAGCAGTTCCCGTTTAATGACTTTCTATTTT. J is TRBJ2-3 and V is TRBV27; no definite D call. The CDR3 loop spans 12 amino acids. The V and J ends lost 4 bases and 15 bases respectively, with 17 bases between them. Germline assignment: CDR1 MNHEY and CDR2 SMNVEV (reference sequence).

The chain couples TRBV20-1 to TRBJ2-3, with 11 bases that match TRBD2. The trim removed 3 bases at V and 0 bases at J, leaving 2 bases unmatched. The CDR3 totals 15 residues. Germline V lookup: CDR1 DFQATT, CDR2 SNEGSKA (reference sequence). The CDR3 sequence is CSASVAGGSTDTQYF. The CDR3 coding sequence is TGCAGTGCTAGCGTAGCGGGGGGGAGCACAGATACGCAGTATTTT.

This clonotype occurred a few times. The chain couples TRBV5-1 to TRBJ2-3; 9 nucleotides align to TRBD2. J lost 5 bases, V lost 0 bases, and 7 bases had no gene match. The CDR3 loop spans 16 amino acids. In germline, CDR1 is SGHRS, CDR2 YFSETQ. Written as DNA, the CDR3 is TGCGCCAGCAGCTTGGAAACGACTAGCGGAGGAGATACGCAGTATTTT. This codes for CASSLETTSGGDTQYF.